The 2 T cell receptor beta chains reported below all come from one sample, sequenced in a study of CD8 T cells in ankylosing spondylitis. TCRdb passed the 5' RACE reads through MiXCR, listing each CDR3 protein once. This table holds around 210,000 distinct CDR3 sequences, 8.2% found once. Sequenced sample: blood, either unsorted or a sorted T cell fraction (not recorded which). The receptors originated from a female donor with ankylosing spondylitis or in good health (not recorded which).

The table lists this clonotype with many counts. The J gene is TRBJ2-3, the V gene TRBV5-1; D is perhaps TRBD2 (6 bases). CDR3 size: 17 residues. Trimming took off 6 bases at V and 0 bases at J, with 20 bases between the two ends. CDR1 is SGHRS, CDR2 YFSETQ, per germline. In nucleotides, the CDR3 is TGCGCCAGCAACCGGGACTCCAAATTTCCTAGCACAGATACGCAGTATTTT. The encoded protein is CASNRDSKFPSTDTQYF.

On this clonotype itself: Sequence at one end of the junction differs from germline and may be a read error. The J gene is TRBJ1-1, the V gene TRBV5-1; D might be TRBD1 (6 bases). The CDR3 loop spans 16 amino acids. Per germline, CDR1 SGHRS and CDR2 YFSETQ. CDR3 DNA: TGCGCCGGCAGCTCCGGACAGATAACGAGGACCTCTGAAGCTTTCTTT. Its protein product is CAGSSGQITRTSEAFF. Full variable domain (missing parts from reference TRBV5-1 and TRBJ1-1): KAGVTQTPRYLIKTRGQQVTLSCSPISGHRSVSWYQQTPGQGLQFLFEYFSETQRNKGNFPGRFSGRQFSNSRSEMNVSTLELGDSALYLCAGSSGQITRTSEAFFGQGTRLTVV.